This T cell receptor beta chain was retrieved from a study of Ad26.COV2.S vaccination and SARS-CoV-2 variants. Across the whole study: The donor participated in the COV1001 trial, in its Ad26.COV2.S arm. Intramuscularly, Ad26.COV2.S was given either once or twice, 56 days apart.

Trimming took 4 bases from V and 4 from J; bases not matched to a gene: 8. Per the germline V gene, CDR1 is SEHNR and CDR2 is FQNEAQ (reference sequence). The CDR3 is 15 residues long. This clone appeared a few times. Its antigen is still unknown. Study results and caveats: Similar non-spike TCR breadth was seen in vaccine and placebo recipients.

The assay was immunoSEQ multiplex PCR, and TCRdb's table has in-frame clones only and misses some. The data show nearly 400,000 clones, with around nine tenths seen just once and 1.5% to 2% held by the top ten. Documented treatment: some 20 received Ad26.COV2.S at low or high dose, single or two shots; 5 received placebo; per-sample allocation not given. Collection of samples fell on day 63 after the first vaccine or placebo injection. The study used a vaccine consisting of an Ad26 vector that expressed Wuhan-strain SARS-CoV-2 spike. This sample comprised peripheral blood, obtained in a trial of Ad26.COV2.S vaccine versus placebo. V gene TRBV7-9 combines with J gene TRBJ1-2, with 8 nucleotides matching TRBD1. This sequence originates from a person between 18 and 60 years old who received the Ad26.COV2.S COVID-19 vaccine or a placebo. For the CDR3, the DNA is TGTGCCAGCAGCTCGACGCAGGGGGCGGGCTATGGCTACACCTTC. Its translation is CASSSTQGAGYGYTF.